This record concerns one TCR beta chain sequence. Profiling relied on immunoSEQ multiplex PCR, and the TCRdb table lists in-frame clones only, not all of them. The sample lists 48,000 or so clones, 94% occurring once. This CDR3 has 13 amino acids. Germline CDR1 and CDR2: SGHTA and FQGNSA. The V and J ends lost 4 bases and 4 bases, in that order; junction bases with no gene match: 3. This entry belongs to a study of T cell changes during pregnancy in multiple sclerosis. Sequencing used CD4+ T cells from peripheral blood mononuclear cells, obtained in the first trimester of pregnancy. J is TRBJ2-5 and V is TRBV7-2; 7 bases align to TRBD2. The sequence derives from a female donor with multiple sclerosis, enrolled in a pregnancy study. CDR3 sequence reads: CASSSGLGETQYF. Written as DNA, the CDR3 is TGTGCCAGCAGCTCCGGACTAGGAGAGACCCAGTACTTC.